The present entry profiles one T cell receptor beta chain with its context. Antigen specificity is unknown. This sample stems from a study of monozygotic twins with inflammatory bowel disease. For each CDR3 protein, TCRdb gives one entry from its re-call of the 5' RACE reads, without DNA. Its table records about 160,000 distinct CDR3 sequences. This CDR3 has 14 residues. Germline loops: CDR1 DFQATT, CDR2 SNEGSKA (reference sequence). Whole-study findings and limits: The study supported no single strong signal or clonotype linked to IBD. Other individuals had fewer clonotypes in common with IBD patients than with healthy twins, especially with disease activity. T cell subtypes that differed could not be told apart. IBD patients carried less diverse TCRbeta repertoires (inverse Simpson) than healthy co-twins.

The sequenced material came from blood. The source of this sequence is a human donor with ulcerative colitis or Crohn's disease, or a healthy co-twin of an affected twin (not recorded which). The chain combines TRBV20-1 with TRBJ1-3; lacking DNA, the TRBD1 call made by TCRdb goes unchecked. The CDR3 protein is CSAPGGAPGNTIYF.